This T cell receptor (beta chain) is from a study of blood T cell repertoires in COVID-19. Overall study context: Donors in the United States, Italy and Spain gave samples during acute or convalescent COVID-19. Sample material is recorded as cDNA or gDNA derived from T cells, B-cell-depleted T cells, or PBMCs.

In the authors' methods: Amplification of reference gene primers provided the estimated nucleated cell counts. Sequenced by immunoSEQ multiplex PCR; TCRdb stores in-frame clones only, minus some. D and trimming come from the DNA, and the V and J calls and clone size come from that table. The table records about 160,000 clones, 81% of them present only once. V lost 0 bases, J lost 8 bases, and 11 bases stayed unmatched. Germline-derived CDR1 and CDR2 are MNHNS and SASEGT. This CDR3 spans 16 amino acids. Input material: peripheral blood. This sequence originates from a man between 60 and 70 years old with active or convalescent COVID-19. The chain recombines TRBV6-1 with TRBJ1-2; TRBD1 agrees at 8 bases. The CDR3 protein is CASSEARWQGARGYTF. The CDR3 DNA reads TGTGCCAGCAGTGAAGCGCGGTGGCAGGGGGCGCGCGGCTACACCTTC.